Reported below is one T cell receptor (beta chain). In the study's own analysis: Using reference gene primer amplification, nucleated cell counts were estimated. Assay used: immunoSEQ multiplex PCR; TCRdb lists only in-frame clones, some missing. For V, J and clone size, that table is used; D and trimming come from the DNA. Of 170,000 or so clones in the sample, about four fifths are singletons; the top ten hold 6% to 7.5%. These data belong to a study of blood T cell repertoires in COVID-19. Study as a whole: The United States, Italy and Spain were the sources of the acute and convalescent COVID-19 samples. PBMCs, B-cell-depleted T cells, or T cells provided the cDNA or gDNA that made up the material.

V was pared by 3 bases and J by 3 bases, with 2 bases of the junction left unmatched. This CDR3 is 16 amino acids long. CDR1 is SGHNT and CDR2 is YYREEE in the germline V gene (reference sequence). The chain combines TRBV5-4 with TRBJ2-3; 15 bases agree with TRBD2. This receptor was taken from a man in his sixties or seventies with active or convalescent COVID-19. Specimen: peripheral blood. For the CDR3, the DNA is TGTGCCAGCAGCTCGGGACTAGCGGGGGGAACAGATACGCAGTATTTT. This gives the protein CASSSGLAGGTDTQYF. The full variable domain, completed using reference TRBV5-4 and TRBJ2-3, is ETGVTQSPTHLIKTRGQQVTLRCSSQSGHNTVSWYQQALGQGPQFIFQYYREEENGRGNFPPRFSGLQFPNYSSELNVNALELDDSALYLCASSSGLAGGTDTQYFGPGTRLTVL.